Sequencing of this T cell receptor (beta chain) was carried out in a study of T cell repertoires in cytomegalovirus infection. Across the whole study: Used in the study were CMV epitopes, some recently identified and HLA-C-restricted, others well-studied and HLA-B-restricted. CMV infection and matching HLA type were both indicated by public TCR beta signatures. Study findings and constraints: CMV-specific TCR beta clonotypes restricted by HLA-C dominated the ex vivo response. The cumulative frequency of public TCR beta families distinguished individuals who carried CMV together with the relevant HLA.

Germline-derived CDR1 and CDR2 are SGHTA and FQGTGA. Trimming pared 4 bases from V and 0 bases from J, leaving 7 bases between. This CDR3 is built from 13 residues. TCRdb reprocessed the reads via MiXCR and lists one record per CDR3 protein. The data hold about 900,000 distinct CDR3 sequences, with approximately 31% observed a single time. About this clonotype: Its specificity is unknown.

The chain recombines TRBV7-3 with TRBJ2-7; no reliable D call. The TCR sequence derives from a human donor in good health (CMV status not recorded). Some clones in this sample may be carry-over from other donors' samples. The sequenced sample was cultured CD8+ T cells from PBMCs, obtained from culture after CMV antigen stimulation. In nucleotides, the CDR3 is TGTGCCAGCAGCTCACCAAACTCCTACGAGCAGTACTTC. Residues: CASSSPNSYEQYF. The whole variable domain, remainder taken from reference TRBV7-3 and TRBJ2-7, is GAGVSQTPSNKVTEKGKYVELRCDPISGHTALYWYRQSLGQGPEFLIYFQGTGAADDSGLPNDRFFAVRPEGSVSTLKIQRTERGDSAVYLCASSSPNSYEQYFGPGTRLTVT.